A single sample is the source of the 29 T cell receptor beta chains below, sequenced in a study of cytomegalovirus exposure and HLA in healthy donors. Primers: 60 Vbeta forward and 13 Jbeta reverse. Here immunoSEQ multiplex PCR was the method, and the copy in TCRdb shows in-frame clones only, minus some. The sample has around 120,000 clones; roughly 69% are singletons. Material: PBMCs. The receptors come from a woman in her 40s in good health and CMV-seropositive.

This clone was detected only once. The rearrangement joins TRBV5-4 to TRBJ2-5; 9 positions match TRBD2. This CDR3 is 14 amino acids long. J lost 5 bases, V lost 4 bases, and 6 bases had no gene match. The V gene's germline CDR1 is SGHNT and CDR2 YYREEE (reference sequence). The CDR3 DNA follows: TGTGCCAGCAGCCTCATAGCGGGGGAGGAGACCCAGTACTTC. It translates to CASSLIAGEETQYF.

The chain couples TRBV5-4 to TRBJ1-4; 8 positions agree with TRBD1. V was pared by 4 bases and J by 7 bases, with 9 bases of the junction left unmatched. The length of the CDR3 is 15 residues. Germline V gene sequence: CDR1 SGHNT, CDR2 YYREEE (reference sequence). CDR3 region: CASSLRGPVGEKLFF. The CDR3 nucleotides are TGTGCCAGCAGCCTCAGGGGGCCGGTCGGTGAAAAACTGTTTTTT.

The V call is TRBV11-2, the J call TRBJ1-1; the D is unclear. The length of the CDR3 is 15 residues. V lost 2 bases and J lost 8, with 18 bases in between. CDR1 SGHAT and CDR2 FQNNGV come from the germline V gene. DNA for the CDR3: TGTGCCAGCAGCTTACTCCGGAGGCCGGATTTGGAAGCTTTCTTT. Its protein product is CASSLLRRPDLEAFF.

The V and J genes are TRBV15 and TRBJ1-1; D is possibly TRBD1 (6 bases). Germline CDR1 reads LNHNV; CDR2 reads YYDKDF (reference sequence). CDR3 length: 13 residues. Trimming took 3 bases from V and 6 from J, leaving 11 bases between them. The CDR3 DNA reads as TGTGCCACCAGCAGTCCTGGACAGCCTGAAGCTTTCTTT. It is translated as CATSSPGQPEAFF. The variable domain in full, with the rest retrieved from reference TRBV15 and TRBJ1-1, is DAMVIQNPRYQVTQFGKPVTLSCSQTLNHNVMYWYQQKSSQAPKLLFHYYDKDFNNEADTPDNFQSRRPNTSFCFLDIRSPGLGDTAMYLCATSSPGQPEAFFGQGTRLTVV.

The CDR3 region has the DNA TGTGCCAGCAGCTTAGGTCCCGGGGGGTCACCCCTCCACTTT. Protein sequence: CASSLGPGGSPLHF. J is TRBJ1-6 and V is TRBV7-2, with a weak D call TRBD1 (5 bases). CDR1 and CDR2 from the germline V gene are SGHTA and FQGNSA. There are 14 residues in the CDR3. Trimming removed 1 base from V and 10 bases from J, with 11 bases in between. Combining the CDR3 with reference TRBV7-2 and TRBJ1-6 gives the whole variable domain GAGVSQSPSNKVTEKGKDVELRCDPISGHTALYWYRQSLGQGLEFLIYFQGNSAPDKSGLPSDRFSAERTGGSVSTLTIQRTQQEDSAVYLCASSLGPGGSPLHFGNGTRLTVT.

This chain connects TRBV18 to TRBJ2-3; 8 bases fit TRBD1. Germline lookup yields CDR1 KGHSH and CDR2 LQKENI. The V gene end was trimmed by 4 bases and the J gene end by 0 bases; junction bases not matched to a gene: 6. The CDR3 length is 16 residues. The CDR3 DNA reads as TGTGCCAGCTCACTCGGGACAGGCCCTAGCACAGATACGCAGTATTTT. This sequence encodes CASSLGTGPSTDTQYF.

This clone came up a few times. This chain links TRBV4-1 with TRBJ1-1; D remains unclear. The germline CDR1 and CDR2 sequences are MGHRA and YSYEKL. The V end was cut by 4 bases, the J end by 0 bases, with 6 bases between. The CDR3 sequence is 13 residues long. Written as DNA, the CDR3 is TGCGCCAGCAGCCCACAGCTGAACACTGAAGCTTTCTTT. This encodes CASSPQLNTEAFF.

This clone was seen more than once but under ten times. The CDR3 DNA reads as TGTGCCAGCAGTTACGCAGGGCCGAACACTGAAGCTTTCTTT. Its translation is CASSYAGPNTEAFF. This chain uses TRBV6-5 with TRBJ1-1; tentatively, D is TRBD1 (5 bases). This CDR3 comprises 14 residues. V was cut by 2 bases and J by 1 base, with 8 bases left in between. Germline CDR1 MNHEY, CDR2 SVGAGI.

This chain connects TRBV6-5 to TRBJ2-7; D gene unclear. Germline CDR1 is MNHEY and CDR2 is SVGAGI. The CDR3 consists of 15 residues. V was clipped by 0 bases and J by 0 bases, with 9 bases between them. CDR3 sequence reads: CASSYSASRSYEQYF. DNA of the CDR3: TGTGCCAGCAGTTACTCGGCCTCTCGCTCCTACGAGCAGTACTTC.

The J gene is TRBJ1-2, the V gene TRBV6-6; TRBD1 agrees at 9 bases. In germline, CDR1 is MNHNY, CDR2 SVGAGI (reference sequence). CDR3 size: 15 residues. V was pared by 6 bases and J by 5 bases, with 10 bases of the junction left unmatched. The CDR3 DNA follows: TGTGCCAGCAGGGACCACAGGGGGCGCTTGTATGGCTACACCTTC. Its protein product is CASRDHRGRLYGYTF.

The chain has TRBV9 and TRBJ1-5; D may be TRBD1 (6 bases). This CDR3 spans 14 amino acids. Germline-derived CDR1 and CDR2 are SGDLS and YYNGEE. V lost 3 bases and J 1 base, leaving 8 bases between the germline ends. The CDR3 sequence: CASSEQGSNQPQHF. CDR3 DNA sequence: TGTGCCAGCAGCGAACAGGGAAGCAATCAGCCCCAGCATTTT.

CDR3 protein: CASSFVLLAGGQNEQFF. In nucleotides, the CDR3 is TGTGCCAGCAGTTTTGTCCTGCTAGCGGGGGGGCAAAATGAGCAGTTCTTC. V and J are TRBV5-6 and TRBJ2-1; 12 bases are shared with TRBD2. The germline gives CDR1 SGHDT, CDR2 YYEEEE. V dropped 5 bases and J dropped 7; count of bases not matched to a gene: 13. The CDR3 totals 17 residues.

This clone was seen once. In DNA form, the CDR3 reads TGTGCCATCAGTGAAGGGGGACAGGCAGGGGGTTATGGCTACACCTTC. It translates to CAISEGGQAGGYGYTF. The V and J genes are TRBV10-3 and TRBJ1-2; 8 positions agree with TRBD1. This CDR3 spans 16 amino acids. Per the germline V gene, CDR1 is ENHRY and CDR2 is SYGVKD. The V and J ends lost 3 bases and 5 bases, in that order; junction bases with no gene match: 11.

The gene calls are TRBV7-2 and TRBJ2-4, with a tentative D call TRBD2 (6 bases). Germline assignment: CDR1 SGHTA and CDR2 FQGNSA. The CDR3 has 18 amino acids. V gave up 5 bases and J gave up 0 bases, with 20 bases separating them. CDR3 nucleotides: TGTGCCAGCAGCCGTGAGCTGGCAGGCGGGGTAGCCAAAAACATTCAGTACTTC. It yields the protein CASSRELAGGVAKNIQYF.

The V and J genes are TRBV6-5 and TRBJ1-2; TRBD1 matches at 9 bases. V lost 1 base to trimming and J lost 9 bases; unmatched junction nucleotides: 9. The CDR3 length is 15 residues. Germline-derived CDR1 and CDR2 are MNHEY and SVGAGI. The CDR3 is CASSYLPTGQGRYTF. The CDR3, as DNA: TGTGCCAGCAGTTACTTACCAACGGGACAGGGTCGCTACACCTTC.

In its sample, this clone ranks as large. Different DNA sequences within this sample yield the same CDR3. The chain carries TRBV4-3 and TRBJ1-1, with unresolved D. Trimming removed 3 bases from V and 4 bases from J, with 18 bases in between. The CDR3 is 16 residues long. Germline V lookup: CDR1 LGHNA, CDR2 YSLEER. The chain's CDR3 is CASSQETPIEGTEAFF. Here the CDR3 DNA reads TGCGCCAGCAGCCAGGAGACGCCAATTGAAGGCACTGAAGCTTTCTTT.

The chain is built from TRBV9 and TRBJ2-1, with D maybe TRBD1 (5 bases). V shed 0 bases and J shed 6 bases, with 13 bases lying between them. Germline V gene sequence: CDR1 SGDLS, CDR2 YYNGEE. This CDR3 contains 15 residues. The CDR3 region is CASSVGGTARNEQFF. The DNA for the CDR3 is TGTGCCAGCAGCGTAGGGGGCACTGCCCGCAATGAGCAGTTCTTC.

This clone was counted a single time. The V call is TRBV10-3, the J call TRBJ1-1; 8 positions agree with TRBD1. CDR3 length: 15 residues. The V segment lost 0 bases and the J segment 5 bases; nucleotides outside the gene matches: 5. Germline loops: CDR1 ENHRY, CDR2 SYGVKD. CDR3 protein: CAISESGRGLTEAFF. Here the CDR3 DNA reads TGTGCCATCAGTGAGTCCGGCAGGGGGCTTACTGAAGCTTTCTTT.

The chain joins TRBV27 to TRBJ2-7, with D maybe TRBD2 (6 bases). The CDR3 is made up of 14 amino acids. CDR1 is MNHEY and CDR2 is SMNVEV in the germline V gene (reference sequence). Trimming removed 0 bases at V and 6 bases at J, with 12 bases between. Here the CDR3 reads CASSLSAGGFEQYF. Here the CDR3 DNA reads TGTGCCAGCAGTTTATCGGCAGGAGGGTTCGAGCAGTACTTC.

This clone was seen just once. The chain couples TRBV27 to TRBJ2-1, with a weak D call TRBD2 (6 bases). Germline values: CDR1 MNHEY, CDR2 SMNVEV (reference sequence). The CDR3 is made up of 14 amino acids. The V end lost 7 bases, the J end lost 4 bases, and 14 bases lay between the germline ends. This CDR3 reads CASTPPGLYNEQFF. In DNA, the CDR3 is TGTGCCAGCACCCCCCCGGGACTGTACAATGAGCAGTTCTTC.

The CDR3 protein is CASSLDLLRGGNNEQFF. The CDR3 DNA reads as TGTGCCAGCAGCTTAGATCTCTTGCGGGGGGGGAACAATGAGCAGTTCTTC. J is TRBJ2-1 and V is TRBV11-2; 9 nucleotides match TRBD2. V lost 0 bases, J lost 5 bases, and 8 bases stayed unmatched. The CDR3 is 17 amino acids. Germline CDR1 and CDR2: SGHAT and FQNNGV.

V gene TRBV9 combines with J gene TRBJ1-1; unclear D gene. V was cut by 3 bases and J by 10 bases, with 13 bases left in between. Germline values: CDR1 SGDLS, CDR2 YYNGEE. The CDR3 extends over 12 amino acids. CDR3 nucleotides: TGTGCCAGCAGCGACGGGCGGACTCGAGCTTTCTTT. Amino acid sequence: CASSDGRTRAFF.

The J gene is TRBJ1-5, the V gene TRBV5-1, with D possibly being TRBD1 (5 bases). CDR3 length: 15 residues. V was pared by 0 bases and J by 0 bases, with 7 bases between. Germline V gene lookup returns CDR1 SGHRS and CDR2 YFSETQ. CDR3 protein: CASSLGQNSNQPQHF. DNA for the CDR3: TGCGCCAGCAGCTTGGGACAGAATAGCAATCAGCCCCAGCATTTT. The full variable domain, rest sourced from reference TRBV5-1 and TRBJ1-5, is KAGVTQTPRYLIKTRGQQVTLSCSPISGHRSVSWYQQTPGQGLQFLFEYFSETQRNKGNFPGRFSGRQFSNSRSEMNVSTLELGDSALYLCASSLGQNSNQPQHFGDGTRLSIL.

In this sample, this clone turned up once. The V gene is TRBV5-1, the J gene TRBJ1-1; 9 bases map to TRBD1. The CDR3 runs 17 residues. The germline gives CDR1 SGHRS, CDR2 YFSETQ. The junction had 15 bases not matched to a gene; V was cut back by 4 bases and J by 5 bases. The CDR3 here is CASSPRISDRGRTEAFF. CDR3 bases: TGCGCCAGCAGCCCGCGGATTTCCGACAGGGGGAGGACTGAAGCTTTCTTT.

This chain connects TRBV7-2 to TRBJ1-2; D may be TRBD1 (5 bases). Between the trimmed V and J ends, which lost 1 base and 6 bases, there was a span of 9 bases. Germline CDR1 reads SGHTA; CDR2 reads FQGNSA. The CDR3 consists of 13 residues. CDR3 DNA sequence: TGTGCCAGCAGCTTAGGAACAGGCGATGGCTACACCTTC. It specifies CASSLGTGDGYTF.

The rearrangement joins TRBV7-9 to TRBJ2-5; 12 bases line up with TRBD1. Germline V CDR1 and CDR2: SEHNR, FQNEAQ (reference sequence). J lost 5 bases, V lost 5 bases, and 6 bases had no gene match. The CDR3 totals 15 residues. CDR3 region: CASSVGTGGYETQYF. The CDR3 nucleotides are TGTGCCAGCAGCGTCGGGACAGGGGGCTATGAGACCCAGTACTTC.

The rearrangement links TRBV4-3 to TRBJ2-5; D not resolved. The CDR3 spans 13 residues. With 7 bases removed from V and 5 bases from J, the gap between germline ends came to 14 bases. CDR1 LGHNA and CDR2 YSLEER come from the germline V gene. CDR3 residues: CASTPLRRETQYF. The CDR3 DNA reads TGCGCCAGCACGCCCCTACGTCGCGAGACCCAGTACTTC.

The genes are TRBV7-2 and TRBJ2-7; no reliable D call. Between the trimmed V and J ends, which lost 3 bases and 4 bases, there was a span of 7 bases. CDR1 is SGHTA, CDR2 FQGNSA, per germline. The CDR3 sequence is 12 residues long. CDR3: CASSFTEYEQYF. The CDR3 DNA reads TGTGCCAGCAGCTTTACAGAGTACGAGCAGTACTTC.

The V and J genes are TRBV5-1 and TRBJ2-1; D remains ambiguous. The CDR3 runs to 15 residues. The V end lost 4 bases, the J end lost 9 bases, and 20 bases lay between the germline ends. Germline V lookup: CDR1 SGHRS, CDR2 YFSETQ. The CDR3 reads CASSPPEEFNPEQFF. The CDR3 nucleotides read TGCGCCAGCAGCCCCCCCGAAGAGTTTAATCCTGAGCAGTTCTTC.